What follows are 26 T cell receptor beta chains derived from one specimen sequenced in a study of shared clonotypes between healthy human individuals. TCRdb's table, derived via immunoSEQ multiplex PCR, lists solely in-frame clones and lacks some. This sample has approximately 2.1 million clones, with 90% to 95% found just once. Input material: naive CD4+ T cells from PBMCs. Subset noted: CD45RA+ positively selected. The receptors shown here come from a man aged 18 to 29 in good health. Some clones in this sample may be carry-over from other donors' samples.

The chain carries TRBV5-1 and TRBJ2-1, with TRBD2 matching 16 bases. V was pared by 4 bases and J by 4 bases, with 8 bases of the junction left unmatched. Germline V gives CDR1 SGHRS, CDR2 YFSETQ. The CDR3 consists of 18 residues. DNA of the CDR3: TGCGCCAGCAGCGCTTCCGGGACTAGCGGGAGGGATTACAATGAGCAGTTCTTC. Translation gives CASSASGTSGRDYNEQFF.

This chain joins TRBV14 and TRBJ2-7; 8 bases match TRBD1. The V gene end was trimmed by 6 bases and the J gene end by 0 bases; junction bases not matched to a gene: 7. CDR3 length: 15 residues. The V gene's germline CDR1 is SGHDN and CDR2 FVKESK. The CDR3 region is CASRATGAISYEQYF. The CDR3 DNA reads TGTGCCAGCAGGGCGACAGGGGCGATCTCCTACGAGCAGTACTTC.

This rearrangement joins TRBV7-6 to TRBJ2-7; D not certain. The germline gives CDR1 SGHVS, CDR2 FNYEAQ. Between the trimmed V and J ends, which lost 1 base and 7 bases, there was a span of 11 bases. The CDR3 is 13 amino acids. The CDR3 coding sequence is TGTGCCAGCAGCTTAGGGTTCTCGCTGGAGCAGTACTTC. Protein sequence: CASSLGFSLEQYF.

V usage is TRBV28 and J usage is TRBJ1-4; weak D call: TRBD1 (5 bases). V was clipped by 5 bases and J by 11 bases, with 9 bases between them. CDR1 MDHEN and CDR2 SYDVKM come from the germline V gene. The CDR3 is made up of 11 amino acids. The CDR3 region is CASSPRQKLFF. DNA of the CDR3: TGTGCCAGCAGTCCCAGACAGAAACTGTTTTTT.

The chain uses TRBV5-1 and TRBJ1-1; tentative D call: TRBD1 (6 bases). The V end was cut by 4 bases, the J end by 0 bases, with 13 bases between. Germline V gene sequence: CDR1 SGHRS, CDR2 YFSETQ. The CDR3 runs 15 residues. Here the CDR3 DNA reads TGCGCCAGCAGCCAGCTGGGGGGCGTGAACACTGAAGCTTTCTTT. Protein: CASSQLGGVNTEAFF.

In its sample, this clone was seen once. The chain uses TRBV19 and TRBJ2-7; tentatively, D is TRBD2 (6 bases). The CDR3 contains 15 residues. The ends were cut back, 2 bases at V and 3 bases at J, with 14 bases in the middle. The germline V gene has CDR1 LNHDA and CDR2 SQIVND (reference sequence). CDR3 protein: CASSIISGVGYEQYF. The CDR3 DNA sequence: TGTGCCAGTAGTATAATATCGGGGGTAGGCTACGAGCAGTACTTC.

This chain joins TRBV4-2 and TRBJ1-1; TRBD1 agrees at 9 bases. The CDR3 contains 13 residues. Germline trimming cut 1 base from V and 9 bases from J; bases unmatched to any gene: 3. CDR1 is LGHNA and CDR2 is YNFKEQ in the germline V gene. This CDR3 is CASSQGGTGKAFF. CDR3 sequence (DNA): TGTGCCAGCAGCCAAGGGGGGACAGGGAAAGCTTTCTTT.

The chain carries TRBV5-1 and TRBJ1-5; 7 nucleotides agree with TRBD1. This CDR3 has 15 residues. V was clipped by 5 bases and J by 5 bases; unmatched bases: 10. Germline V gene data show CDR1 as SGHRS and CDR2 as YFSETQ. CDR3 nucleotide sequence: TGCGCCAGCAGGACACTACGAACAGGGGATCAGCCCCAGCATTTT. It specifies CASRTLRTGDQPQHF. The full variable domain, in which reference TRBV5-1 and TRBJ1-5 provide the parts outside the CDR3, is KAGVTQTPRYLIKTRGQQVTLSCSPISGHRSVSWYQQTPGQGLQFLFEYFSETQRNKGNFPGRFSGRQFSNSRSEMNVSTLELGDSALYLCASRTLRTGDQPQHFGDGTRLSIL.

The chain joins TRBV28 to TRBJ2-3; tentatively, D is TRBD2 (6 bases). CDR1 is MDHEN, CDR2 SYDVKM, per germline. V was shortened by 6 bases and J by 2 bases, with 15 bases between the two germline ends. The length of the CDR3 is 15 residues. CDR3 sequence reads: CASRGGGLSTDTQYF. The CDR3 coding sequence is TGTGCCAGCAGGGGTGGAGGGCTCTCCACAGATACGCAGTATTTT.

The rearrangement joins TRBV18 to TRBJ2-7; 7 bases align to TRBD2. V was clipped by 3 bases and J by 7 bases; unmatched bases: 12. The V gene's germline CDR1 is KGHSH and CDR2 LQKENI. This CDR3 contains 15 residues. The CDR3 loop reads CASSPSSGARGEQYF. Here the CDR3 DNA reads TGTGCCAGCTCACCCTCCAGCGGGGCCCGGGGGGAGCAGTACTTC.

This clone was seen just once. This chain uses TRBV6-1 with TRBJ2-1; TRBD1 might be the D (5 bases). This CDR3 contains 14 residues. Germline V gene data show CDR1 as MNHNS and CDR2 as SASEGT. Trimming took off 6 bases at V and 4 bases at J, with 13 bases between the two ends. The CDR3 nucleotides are TGTGCCAGCAGGCGGCAGGGTACTTACAATGAGCAGTTCTTC. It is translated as CASRRQGTYNEQFF.

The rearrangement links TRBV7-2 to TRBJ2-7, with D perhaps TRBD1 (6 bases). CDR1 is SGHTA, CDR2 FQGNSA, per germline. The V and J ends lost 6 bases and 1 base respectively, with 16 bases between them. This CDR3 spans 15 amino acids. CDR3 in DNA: TGTGCCAGCAGTCTAGGGACAACGGTGTCCTACGAGCAGTACTTC. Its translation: CASSLGTTVSYEQYF.

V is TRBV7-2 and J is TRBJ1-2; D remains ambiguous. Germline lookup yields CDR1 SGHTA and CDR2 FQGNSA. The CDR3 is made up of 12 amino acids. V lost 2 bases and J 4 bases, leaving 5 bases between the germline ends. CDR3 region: CASSLYGYGYTF. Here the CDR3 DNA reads TGTGCCAGCAGCTTATATGGCTATGGCTACACCTTC.

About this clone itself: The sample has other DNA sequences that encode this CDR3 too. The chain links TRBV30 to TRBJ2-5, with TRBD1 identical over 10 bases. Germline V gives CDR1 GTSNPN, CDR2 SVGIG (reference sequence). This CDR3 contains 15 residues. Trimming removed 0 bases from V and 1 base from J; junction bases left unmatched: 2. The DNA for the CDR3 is TGTGCCTGGAGTGTCGGACAGGGGGTCCAAGAGACCCAGTACTTC. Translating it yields CAWSVGQGVQETQYF.

CDR3 coding DNA: TGTGCCAGCAGCCCCGCCGACCCGCGCCACGAGCAGTACTTC. The encoded protein is CASSPADPRHEQYF. The chain employs TRBV7-9 and TRBJ2-5; D ambiguous. The J call may be mistaken, given a closer DNA end match to TRBJ2-7. The CDR3 has 14 residues. CDR1 is SEHNR, CDR2 FQNEAQ, per germline (reference sequence).

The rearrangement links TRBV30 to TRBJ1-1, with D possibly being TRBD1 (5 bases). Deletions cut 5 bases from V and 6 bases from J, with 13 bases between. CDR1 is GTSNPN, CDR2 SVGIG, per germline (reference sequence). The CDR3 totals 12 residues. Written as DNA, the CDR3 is TGTGCCTGGCAAGGCTCGGGGGCTGAAGCTTTCTTT. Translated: CAWQGSGAEAFF.

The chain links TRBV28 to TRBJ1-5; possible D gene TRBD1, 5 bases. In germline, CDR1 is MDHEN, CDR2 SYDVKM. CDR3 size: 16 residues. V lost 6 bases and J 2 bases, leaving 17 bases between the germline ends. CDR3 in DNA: TGTGCCAGCAGGACCGACAGTTTGCGTGGCAATCAGCCCCAGCATTTT. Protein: CASRTDSLRGNQPQHF.

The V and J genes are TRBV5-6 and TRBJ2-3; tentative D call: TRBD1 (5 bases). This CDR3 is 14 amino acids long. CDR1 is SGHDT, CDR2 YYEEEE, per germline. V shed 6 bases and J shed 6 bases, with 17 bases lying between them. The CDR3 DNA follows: TGTGCCAGCAACCTCGACAGTATCTGGGATACGCAGTATTTT. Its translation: CASNLDSIWDTQYF. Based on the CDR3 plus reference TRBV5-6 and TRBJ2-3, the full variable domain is DAGVTQSPTHLIKTRGQQVTLRCSPKSGHDTVSWYQQALGQGPQFIFQYYEEEERQRGNFPDRFSGHQFPNYSSELNVNALLLGDSALYLCASNLDSIWDTQYFGPGTRLTVL.

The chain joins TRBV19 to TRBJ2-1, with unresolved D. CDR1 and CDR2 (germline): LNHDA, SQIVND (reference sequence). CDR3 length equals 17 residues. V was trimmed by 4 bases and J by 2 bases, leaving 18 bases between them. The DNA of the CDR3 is TGTGCCAGTAGTACCTCATCCGGCAGTCCTCCCTACAATGAGCAGTTCTTC. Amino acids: CASSTSSGSPPYNEQFF.

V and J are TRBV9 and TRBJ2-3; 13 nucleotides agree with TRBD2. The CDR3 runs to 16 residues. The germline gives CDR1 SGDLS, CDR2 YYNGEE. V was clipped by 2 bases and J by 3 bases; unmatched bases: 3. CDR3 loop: CASSVTSGRVTDTQYF. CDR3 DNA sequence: TGTGCCAGCAGCGTTACTAGCGGGAGGGTGACAGATACGCAGTATTTT.

In DNA form, the CDR3 reads TGTGCCAGCAGCTTAGGGACAGACTCCTACGAGCAGTACTTC. Translated, it gives CASSLGTDSYEQYF. The chain recombines TRBV11-1 with TRBJ2-7; tentative D call: TRBD1 (6 bases). This CDR3 has 14 amino acids. Trimming shortened V by 1 base and J by 0 bases, and 7 bases separated the two germline ends. Germline V gene lookup returns CDR1 SGHAT and CDR2 FQDESV (reference sequence).

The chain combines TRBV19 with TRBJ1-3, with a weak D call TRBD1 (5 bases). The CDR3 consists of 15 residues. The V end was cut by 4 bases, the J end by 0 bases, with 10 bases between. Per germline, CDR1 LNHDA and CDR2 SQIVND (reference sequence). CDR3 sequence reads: CASSRQGVSGNTIYF. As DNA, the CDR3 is TGTGCCAGTAGTAGGCAGGGAGTCTCTGGAAACACCATATATTTT.

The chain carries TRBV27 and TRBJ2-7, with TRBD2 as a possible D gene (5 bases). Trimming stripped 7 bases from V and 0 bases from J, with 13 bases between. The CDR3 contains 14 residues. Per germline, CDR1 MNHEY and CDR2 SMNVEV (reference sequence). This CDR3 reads CASNPSRSSYEQYF. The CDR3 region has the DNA TGTGCCAGCAACCCTAGCCGGAGCTCCTACGAGCAGTACTTC.

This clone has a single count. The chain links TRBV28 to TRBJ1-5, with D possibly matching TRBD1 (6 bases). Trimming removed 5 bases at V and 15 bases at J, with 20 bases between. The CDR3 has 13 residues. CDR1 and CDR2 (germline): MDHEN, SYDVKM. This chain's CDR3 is CASSLPRTGSPHF. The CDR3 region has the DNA TGTGCCAGCAGTCTACCAAGAACAGGGTCCCCGCATTTT.

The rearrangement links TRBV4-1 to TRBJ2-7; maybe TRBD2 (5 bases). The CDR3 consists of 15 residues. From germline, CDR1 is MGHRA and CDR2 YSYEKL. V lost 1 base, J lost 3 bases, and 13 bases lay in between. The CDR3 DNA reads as TGCGCCAGCAGCCAAGGTGGTAGCGCAAGCTACGAGCAGTACTTC. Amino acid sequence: CASSQGGSASYEQYF.

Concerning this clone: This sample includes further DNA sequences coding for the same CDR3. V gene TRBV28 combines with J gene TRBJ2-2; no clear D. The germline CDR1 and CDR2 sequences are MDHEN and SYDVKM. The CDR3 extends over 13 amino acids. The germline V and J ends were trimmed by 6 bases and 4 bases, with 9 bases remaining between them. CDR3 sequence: CASSLPGTGELFF. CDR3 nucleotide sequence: TGTGCCAGCAGCCTGCCGGGCACCGGGGAGCTGTTTTTT.